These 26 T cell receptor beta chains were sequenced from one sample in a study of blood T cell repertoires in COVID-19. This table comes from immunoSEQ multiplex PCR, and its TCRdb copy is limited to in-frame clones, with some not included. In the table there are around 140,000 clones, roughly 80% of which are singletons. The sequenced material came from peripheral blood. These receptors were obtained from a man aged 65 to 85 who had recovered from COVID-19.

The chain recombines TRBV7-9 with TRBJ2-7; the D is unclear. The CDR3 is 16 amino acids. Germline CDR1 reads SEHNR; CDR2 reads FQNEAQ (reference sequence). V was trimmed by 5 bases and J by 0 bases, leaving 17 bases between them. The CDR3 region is CASSPERSLFSYEQYF. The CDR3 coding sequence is TGTGCCAGCAGCCCAGAACGGAGCTTATTCTCCTACGAGCAGTACTTC.

In DNA, the CDR3 is TGTGCCAGCAGTTACCGGTCCTATAGCAATCAGCCCCAGCATTTT. Protein: CASSYRSYSNQPQHF. This chain uses TRBV6-2 or TRBV6-3 with TRBJ1-5; D is unresolved. CDR3 length: 15 residues. Germline V lookup: CDR1 MNHEY, CDR2 SVGEGT. Deletions cut 2 bases from V and 0 bases from J, with 8 bases between.

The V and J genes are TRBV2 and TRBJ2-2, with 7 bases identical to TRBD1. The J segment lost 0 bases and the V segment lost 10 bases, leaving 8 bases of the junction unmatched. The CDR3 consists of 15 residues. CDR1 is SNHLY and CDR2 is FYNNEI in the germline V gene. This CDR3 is CATNTGDSNTGELFF. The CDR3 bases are TGTGCCACCAACACAGGGGATTCGAACACCGGGGAGCTGTTTTTT.

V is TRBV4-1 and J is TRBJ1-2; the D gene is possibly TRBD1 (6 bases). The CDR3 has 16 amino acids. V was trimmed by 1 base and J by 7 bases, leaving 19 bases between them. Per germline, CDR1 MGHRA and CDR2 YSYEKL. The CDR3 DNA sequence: TGCGCCAGCAGCCAAGGGGGAGGGTCGGGGGCCGGTGGCTACACCTTC. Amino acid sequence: CASSQGGGSGAGGYTF.

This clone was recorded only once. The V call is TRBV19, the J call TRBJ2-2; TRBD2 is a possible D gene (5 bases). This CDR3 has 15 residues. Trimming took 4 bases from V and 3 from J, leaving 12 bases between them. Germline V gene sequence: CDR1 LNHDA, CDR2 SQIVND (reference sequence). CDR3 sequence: CASSSLTRDTGELFF. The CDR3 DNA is TGTGCCAGTAGTAGCCTTACTAGGGACACCGGGGAGCTGTTTTTT. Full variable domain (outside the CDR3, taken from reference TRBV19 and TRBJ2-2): DGGITQSPKYLFRKEGQNVTLSCEQNLNHDAMYWYRQDPGQGLRLIYYSQIVNDFQKGDIAEGYSVSREKKESFPLTVTSAQKNPTAFYLCASSSLTRDTGELFFGEGSRLTVL.

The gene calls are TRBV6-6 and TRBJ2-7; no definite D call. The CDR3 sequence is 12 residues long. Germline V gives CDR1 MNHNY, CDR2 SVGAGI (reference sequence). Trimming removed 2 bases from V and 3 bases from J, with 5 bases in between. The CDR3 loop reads CASSYGRYEQYF. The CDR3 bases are TGTGCCAGCAGTTACGGGCGCTACGAGCAGTACTTC.

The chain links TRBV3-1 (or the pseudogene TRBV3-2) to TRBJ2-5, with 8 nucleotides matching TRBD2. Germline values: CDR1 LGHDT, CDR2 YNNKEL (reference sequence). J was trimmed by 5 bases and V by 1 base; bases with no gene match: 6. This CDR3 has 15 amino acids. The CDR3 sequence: CASSQVPGGLETQYF. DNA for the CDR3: TGTGCCAGCAGCCAAGTCCCGGGAGGGTTGGAGACCCAGTACTTC.

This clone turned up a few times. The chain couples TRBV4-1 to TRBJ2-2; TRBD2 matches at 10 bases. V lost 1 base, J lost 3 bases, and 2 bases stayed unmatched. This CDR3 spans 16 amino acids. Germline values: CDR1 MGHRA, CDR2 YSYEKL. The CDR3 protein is CASSQGTSGYTGELFF. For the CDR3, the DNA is TGCGCCAGCAGCCAAGGGACTAGCGGATACACCGGGGAGCTGTTTTTT.

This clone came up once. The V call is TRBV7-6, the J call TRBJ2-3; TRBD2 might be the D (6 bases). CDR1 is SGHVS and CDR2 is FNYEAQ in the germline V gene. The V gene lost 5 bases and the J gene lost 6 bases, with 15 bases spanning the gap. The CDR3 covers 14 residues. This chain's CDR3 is CASSPAGQGDTQYF. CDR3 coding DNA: TGTGCCAGCAGCCCTGCGGGGCAGGGCGATACGCAGTATTTT.

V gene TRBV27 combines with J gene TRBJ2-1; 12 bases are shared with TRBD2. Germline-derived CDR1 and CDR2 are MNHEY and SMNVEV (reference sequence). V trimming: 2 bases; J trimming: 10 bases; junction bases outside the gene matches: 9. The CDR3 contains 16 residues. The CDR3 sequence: CASSLGASGRGGEQFF. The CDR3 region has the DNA TGTGCCAGCAGTTTAGGGGCTAGCGGGAGGGGGGGAGAGCAGTTCTTC.

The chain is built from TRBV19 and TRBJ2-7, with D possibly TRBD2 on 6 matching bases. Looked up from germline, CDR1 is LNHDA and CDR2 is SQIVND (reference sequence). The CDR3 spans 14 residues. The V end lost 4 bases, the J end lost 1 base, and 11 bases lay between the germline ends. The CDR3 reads CASSTFGGSYEQYF. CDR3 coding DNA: TGTGCCAGTAGTACCTTCGGGGGTTCCTACGAGCAGTACTTC.

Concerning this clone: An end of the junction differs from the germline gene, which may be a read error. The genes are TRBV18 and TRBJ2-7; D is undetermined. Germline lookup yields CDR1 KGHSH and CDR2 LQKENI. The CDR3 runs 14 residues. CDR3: CASSPPRSSHEQYF. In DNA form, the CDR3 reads TGTGCCAGCTCACCACCGAGGAGCTCCCACGAGCAGTACTTC.

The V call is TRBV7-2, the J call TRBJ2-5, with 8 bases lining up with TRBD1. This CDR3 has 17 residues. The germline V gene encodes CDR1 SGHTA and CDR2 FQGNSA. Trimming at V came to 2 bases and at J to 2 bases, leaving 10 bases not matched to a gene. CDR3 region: CASSLTLGRGQQETQYF. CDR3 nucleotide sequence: TGTGCCAGCAGCTTAACCTTGGGCAGGGGGCAGCAAGAGACCCAGTACTTC.

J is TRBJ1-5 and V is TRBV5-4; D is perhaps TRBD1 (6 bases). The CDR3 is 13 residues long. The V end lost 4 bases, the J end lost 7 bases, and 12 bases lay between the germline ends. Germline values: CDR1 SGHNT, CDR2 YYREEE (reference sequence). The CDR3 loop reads CASSKEGGQPQHF. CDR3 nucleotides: TGTGCCAGCAGCAAGGAAGGGGGACAGCCCCAGCATTTT.

This chain's CDR3 is CAWSVGVGPRIYGYTF. In DNA form, the CDR3 reads TGTGCCTGGAGTGTAGGGGTTGGACCGCGAATCTATGGCTACACCTTC. The chain combines TRBV30 with TRBJ1-2, with a weak D call TRBD1 (5 bases). This CDR3 is built from 16 residues. Germline V CDR1 and CDR2: GTSNPN, SVGIG (reference sequence). Trimming removed 0 bases from V and 4 bases from J, with 18 bases in between.

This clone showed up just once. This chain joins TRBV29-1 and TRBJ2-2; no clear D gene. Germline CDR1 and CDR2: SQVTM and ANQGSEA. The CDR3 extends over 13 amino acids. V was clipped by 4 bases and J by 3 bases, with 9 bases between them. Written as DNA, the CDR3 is TGCAGCGTTGGGTTGCGGTACACCGGGGAGCTGTTTTTT. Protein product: CSVGLRYTGELFF.

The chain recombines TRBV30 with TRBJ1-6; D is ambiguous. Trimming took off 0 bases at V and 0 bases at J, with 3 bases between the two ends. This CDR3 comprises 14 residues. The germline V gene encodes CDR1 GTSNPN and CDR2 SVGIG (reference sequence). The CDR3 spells CAWSVASYNSPLHF. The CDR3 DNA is TGTGCCTGGAGTGTAGCCTCCTATAATTCACCCCTCCACTTT.

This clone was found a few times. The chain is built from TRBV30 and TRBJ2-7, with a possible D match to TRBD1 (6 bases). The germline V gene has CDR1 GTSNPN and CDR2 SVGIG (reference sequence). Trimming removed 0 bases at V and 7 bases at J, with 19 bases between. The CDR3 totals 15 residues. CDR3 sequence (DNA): TGTGCCTGGAGTGTACCCGAGGGGCTGGGGGCAGAGCAGTACTTC. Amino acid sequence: CAWSVPEGLGAEQYF.

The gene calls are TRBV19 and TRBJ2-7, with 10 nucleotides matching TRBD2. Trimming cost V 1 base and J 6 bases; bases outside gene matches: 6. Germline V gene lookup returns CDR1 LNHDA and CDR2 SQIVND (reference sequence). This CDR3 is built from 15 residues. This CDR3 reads CASSIVLAGRVEQYF. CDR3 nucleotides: TGTGCCAGTAGTATAGTACTAGCGGGAAGAGTCGAGCAGTACTTC.

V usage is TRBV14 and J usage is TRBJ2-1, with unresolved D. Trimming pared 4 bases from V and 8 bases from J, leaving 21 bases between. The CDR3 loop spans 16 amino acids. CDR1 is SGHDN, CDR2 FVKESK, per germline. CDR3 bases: TGTGCCAGCAGCCGCACCCCAACTAAAGCGAGCTATGAGCAGTTCTTC. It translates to CASSRTPTKASYEQFF.

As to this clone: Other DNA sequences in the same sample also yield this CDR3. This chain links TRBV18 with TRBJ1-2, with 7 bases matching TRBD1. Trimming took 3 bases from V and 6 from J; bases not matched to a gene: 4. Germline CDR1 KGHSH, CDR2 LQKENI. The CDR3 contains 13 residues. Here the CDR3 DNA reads TGTGCCAGCTCACCCCGACAGGGAGATGGCTACACCTTC. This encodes CASSPRQGDGYTF.

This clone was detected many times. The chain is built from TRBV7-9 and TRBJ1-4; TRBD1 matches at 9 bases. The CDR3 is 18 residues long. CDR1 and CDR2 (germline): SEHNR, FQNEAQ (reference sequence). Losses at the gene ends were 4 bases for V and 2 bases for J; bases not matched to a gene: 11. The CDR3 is CASSSGTGIFGTNEKLFF. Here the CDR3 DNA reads TGTGCCAGCAGCTCCGGGACAGGGATTTTTGGGACTAATGAAAAACTGTTTTTT.

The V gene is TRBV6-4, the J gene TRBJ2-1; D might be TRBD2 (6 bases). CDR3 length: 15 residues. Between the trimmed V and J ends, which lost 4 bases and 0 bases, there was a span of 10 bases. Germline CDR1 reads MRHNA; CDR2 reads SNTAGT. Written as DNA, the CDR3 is TGTGCCAGCAGTGCGGGGGTTGTCTCCTACAATGAGCAGTTCTTC. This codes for CASSAGVVSYNEQFF.

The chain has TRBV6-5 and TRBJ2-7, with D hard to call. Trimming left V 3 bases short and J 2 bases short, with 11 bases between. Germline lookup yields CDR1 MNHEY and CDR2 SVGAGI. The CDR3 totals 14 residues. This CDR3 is CASSYGDTPYEQYF. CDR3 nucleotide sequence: TGTGCCAGCAGTTATGGTGACACCCCCTACGAGCAGTACTTC.

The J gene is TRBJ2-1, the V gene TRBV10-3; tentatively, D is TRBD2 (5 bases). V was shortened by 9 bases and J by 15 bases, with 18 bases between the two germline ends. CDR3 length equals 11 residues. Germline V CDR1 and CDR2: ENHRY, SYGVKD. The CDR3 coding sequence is TGTGCCATTCGGGATGAGGCCGACACGTTCTTC. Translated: CAIRDEADTFF.

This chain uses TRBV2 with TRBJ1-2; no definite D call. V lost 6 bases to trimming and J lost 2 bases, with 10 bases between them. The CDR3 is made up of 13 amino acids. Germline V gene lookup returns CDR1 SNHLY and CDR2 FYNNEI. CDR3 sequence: CASSARLNYGYTF. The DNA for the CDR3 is TGTGCCAGCAGCGCGAGGTTAAACTATGGCTACACCTTC.